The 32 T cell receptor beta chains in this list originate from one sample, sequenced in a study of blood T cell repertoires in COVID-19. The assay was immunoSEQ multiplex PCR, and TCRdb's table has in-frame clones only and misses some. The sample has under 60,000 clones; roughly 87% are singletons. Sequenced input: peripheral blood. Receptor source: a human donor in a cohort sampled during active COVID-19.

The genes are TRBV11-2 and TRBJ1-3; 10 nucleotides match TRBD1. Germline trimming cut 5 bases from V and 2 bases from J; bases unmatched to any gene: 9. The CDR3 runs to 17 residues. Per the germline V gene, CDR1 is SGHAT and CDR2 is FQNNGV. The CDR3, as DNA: TGTGCCAGCAGCCGTCGAGGACAGGGGGGAACTGGAAACACCATATATTTT. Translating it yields CASSRRGQGGTGNTIYF.

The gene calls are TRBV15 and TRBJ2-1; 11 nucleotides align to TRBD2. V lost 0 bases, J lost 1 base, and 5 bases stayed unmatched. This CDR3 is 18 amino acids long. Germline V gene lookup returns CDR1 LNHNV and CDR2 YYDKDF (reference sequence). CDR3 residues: CATSRDSLAGVSYNEQFF. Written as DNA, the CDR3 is TGTGCCACCAGCAGAGATTCACTAGCGGGAGTTTCCTACAATGAGCAGTTCTTC.

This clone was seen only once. In DNA form, the CDR3 reads TGTGCCAGCACCCTCCTCCAGACTGGGGCCAACGTCCTGACTTTC. The encoded protein is CASTLLQTGANVLTF. The chain uses TRBV6-5 and TRBJ2-6; D is unresolved. The CDR3 has 15 residues. V lost 7 bases to trimming and J lost 2 bases, with 12 bases between them. CDR1 is MNHEY and CDR2 is SVGAGI in the germline V gene.

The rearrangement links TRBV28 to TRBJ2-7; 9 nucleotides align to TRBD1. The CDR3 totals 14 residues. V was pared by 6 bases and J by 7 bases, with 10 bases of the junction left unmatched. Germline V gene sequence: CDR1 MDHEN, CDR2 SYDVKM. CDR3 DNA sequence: TGTGCCAGCAGCGATTGGGACAGGGTGTATGAGCAGTACTTC. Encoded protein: CASSDWDRVYEQYF. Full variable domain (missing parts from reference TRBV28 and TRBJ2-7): DVKVTQSSRYLVKRTGEKVFLECVQDMDHENMFWYRQDPGLGLRLIYFSYDVKMKEKGDIPEGYSVSREKKERFSLILESASTNQTSMYLCASSDWDRVYEQYFGPGTRLTVT.

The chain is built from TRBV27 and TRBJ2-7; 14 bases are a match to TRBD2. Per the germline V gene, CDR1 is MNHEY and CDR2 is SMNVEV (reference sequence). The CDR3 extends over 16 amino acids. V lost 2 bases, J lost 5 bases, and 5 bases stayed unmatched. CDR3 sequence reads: CASSLRLAGGPNEQYF. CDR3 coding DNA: TGTGCCAGCAGTTTACGACTAGCGGGAGGGCCCAACGAGCAGTACTTC.

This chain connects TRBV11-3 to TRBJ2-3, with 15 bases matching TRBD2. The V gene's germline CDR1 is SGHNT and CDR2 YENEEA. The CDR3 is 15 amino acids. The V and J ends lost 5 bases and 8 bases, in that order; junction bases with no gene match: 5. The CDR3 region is CASSMGLAGGVTQYF. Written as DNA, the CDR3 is TGTGCCAGCAGCATGGGACTAGCGGGAGGTGTTACGCAGTATTTT.

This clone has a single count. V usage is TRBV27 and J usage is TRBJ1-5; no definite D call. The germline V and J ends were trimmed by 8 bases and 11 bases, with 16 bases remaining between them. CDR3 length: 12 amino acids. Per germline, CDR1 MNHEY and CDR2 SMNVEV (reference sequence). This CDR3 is CASGSPIGSQHF. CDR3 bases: TGTGCCAGCGGATCGCCGATCGGGTCCCAGCATTTT.

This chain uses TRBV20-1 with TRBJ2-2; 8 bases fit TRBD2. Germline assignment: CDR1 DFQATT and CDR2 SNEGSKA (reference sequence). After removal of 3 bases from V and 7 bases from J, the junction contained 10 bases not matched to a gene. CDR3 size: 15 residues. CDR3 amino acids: CSASPRGLGVGELFF. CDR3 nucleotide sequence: TGCAGTGCTAGTCCCAGGGGACTAGGCGTCGGGGAGCTGTTTTTT.

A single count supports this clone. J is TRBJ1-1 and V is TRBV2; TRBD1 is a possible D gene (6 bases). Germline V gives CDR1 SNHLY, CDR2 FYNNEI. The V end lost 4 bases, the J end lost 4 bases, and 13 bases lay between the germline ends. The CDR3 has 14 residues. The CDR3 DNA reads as TGTGCCAGCAGTGGGTCCCAGGGGAGCACTGAAGCTTTCTTT. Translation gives CASSGSQGSTEAFF.

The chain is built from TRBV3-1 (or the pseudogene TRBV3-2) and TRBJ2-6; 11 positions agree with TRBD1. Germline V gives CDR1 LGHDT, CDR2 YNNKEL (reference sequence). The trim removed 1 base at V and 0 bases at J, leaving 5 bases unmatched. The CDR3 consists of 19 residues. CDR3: CASSQAPGTGGSGANVLTF. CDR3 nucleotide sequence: TGTGCCAGCAGCCAAGCTCCCGGGACAGGGGGCTCTGGGGCCAACGTCCTGACTTTC.

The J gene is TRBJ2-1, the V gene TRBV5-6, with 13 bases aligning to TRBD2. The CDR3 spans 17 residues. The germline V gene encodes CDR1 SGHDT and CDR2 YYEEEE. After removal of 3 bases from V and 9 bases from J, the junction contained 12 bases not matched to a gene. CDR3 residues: CASSWGTSGTGKGEQFF. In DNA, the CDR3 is TGTGCCAGCAGCTGGGGGACTAGCGGGACCGGAAAGGGTGAGCAGTTCTTC.

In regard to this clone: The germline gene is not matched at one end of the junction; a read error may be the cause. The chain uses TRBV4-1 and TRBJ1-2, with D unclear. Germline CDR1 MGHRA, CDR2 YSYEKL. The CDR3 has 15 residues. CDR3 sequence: CASRQVTGRRYGYTF. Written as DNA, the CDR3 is TGCGCCAGCAGGCAAGTGACTGGCCGCCGGTATGGCTACACCTTC.

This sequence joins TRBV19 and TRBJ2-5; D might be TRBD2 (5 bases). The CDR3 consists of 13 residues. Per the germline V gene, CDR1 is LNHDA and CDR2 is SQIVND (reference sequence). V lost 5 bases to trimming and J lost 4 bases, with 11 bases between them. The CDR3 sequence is CASSEGRPETQYF. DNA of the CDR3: TGTGCCAGTAGTGAGGGTAGGCCAGAGACCCAGTACTTC.

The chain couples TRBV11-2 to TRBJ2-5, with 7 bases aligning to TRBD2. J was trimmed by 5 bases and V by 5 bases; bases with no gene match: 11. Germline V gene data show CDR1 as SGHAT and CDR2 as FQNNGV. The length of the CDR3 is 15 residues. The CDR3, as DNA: TGTGCCAGCAGCCGAGGACTAGTGGGGAGGGAGACCCAGTACTTC. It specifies CASSRGLVGRETQYF.

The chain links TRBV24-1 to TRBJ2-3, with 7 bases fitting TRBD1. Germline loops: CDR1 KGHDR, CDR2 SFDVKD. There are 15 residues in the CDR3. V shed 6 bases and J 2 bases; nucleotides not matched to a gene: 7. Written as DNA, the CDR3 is TGTGCCACCAGTCAGGGACAGCCCCTCACAGATACGCAGTATTTT. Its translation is CATSQGQPLTDTQYF.

The DNA for the CDR3 is TGTGCCAGCAGCTTGGCAGGGTTTAATCAGCCCCAGCATTTT. Its protein product is CASSLAGFNQPQHF. V and J are TRBV5-4 and TRBJ1-5, with a tentative D call TRBD1 (5 bases). CDR1 and CDR2 from the germline V gene are SGHNT and YYREEE (reference sequence). The CDR3 totals 14 residues. V lost 0 bases and J 4 bases, leaving 8 bases between the germline ends.

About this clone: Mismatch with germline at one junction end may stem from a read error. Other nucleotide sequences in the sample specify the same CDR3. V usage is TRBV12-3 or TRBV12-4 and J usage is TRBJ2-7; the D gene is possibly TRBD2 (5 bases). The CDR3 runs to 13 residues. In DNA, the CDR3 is TGTGCTAGCAGTTTTGGAAGCGGCTACGAGCAGTACTTC. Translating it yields CASSFGSGYEQYF.

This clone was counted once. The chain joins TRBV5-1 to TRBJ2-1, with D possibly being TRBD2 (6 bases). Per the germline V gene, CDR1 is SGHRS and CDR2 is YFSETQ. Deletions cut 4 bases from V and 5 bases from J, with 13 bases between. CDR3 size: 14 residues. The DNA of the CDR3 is TGCGCCAGCAGCCTTTCACTAGCCAACAATGAGCAGTTCTTC. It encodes CASSLSLANNEQFF. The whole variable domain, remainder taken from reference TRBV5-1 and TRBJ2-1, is KAGVTQTPRYLIKTRGQQVTLSCSPISGHRSVSWYQQTPGQGLQFLFEYFSETQRNKGNFPGRFSGRQFSNSRSEMNVSTLELGDSALYLCASSLSLANNEQFFGPGTRLTVL.

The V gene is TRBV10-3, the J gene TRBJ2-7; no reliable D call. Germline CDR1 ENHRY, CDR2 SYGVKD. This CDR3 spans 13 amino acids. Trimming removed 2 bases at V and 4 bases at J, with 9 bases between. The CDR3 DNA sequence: TGTGCCATCAGTGAGCCCCCTCCGTACGAGCAGTACTTC. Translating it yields CAISEPPPYEQYF.

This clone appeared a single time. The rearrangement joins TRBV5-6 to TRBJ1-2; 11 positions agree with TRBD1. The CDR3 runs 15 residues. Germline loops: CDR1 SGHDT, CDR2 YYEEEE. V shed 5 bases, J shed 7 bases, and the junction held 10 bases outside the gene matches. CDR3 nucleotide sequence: TGTGCCAGCAGTCCTCTCCCGGGACAGGGGGGTGGCTACACCTTC. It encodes CASSPLPGQGGGYTF.

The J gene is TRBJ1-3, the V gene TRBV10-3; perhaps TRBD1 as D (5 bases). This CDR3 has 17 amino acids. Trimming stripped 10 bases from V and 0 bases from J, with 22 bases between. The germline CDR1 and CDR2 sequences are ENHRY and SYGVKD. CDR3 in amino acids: CATETSRAALSGNTIYF. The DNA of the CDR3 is TGTGCCACCGAGACAAGCAGGGCTGCCCTCTCTGGAAACACCATATATTTT.

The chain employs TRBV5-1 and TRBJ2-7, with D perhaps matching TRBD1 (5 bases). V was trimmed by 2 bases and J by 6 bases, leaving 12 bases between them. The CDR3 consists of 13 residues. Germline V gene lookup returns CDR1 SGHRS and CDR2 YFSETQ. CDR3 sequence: CASSLGQESEQYF. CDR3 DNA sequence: TGCGCCAGCAGCTTAGGACAAGAATCCGAGCAGTACTTC.

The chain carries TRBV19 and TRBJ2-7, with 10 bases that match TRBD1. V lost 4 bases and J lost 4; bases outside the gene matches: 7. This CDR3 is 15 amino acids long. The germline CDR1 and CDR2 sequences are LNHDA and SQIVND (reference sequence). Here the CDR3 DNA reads TGTGCCAGTAGTAAACAGACAGGGGGCGCTTACGAGCAGTACTTC. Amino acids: CASSKQTGGAYEQYF.

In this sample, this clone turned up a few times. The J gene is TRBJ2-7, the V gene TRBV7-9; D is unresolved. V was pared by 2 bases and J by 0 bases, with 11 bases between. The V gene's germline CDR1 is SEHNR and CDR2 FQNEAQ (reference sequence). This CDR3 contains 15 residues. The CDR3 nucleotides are TGTGCCAGCAGCTTATCCCTAAGTAGCTCCTACGAGCAGTACTTC. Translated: CASSLSLSSSYEQYF.

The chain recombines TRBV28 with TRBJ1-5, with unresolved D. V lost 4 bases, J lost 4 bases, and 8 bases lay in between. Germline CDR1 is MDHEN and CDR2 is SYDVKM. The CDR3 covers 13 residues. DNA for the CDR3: TGTGCCAGCAGTTGGGAGAGAAATCAGCCCCAGCATTTT. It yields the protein CASSWERNQPQHF.

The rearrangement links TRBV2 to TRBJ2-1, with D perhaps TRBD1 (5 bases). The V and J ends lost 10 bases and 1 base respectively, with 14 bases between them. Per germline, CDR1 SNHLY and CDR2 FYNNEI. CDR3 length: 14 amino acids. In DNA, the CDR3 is TGTGCCACAAGCCCCAGGGTATCCTACAATGAGCAGTTCTTC. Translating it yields CATSPRVSYNEQFF.

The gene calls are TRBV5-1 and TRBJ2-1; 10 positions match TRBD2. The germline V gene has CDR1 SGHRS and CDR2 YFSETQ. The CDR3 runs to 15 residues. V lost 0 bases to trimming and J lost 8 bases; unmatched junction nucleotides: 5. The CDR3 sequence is CASSLVAGGEHEQFF. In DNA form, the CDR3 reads TGCGCCAGCAGCTTGGTAGCGGGAGGAGAGCATGAGCAGTTCTTC.

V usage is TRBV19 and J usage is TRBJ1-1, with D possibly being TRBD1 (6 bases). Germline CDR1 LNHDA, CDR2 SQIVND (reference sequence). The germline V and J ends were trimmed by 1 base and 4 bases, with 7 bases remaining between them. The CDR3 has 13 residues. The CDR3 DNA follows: TGTGCCAGTAGTATAGGACAGGCCACTGAAGCTTTCTTT. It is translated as CASSIGQATEAFF.

This CDR3 is CASSPRTGLNTEAFF. The CDR3 nucleotides are TGCGCCAGCAGCCCAAGGACAGGGTTGAACACTGAAGCTTTCTTT. The rearrangement joins TRBV5-1 to TRBJ1-1, with 8 positions matching TRBD1. Germline V lookup: CDR1 SGHRS, CDR2 YFSETQ. The junction had 5 bases not matched to a gene; V was cut back by 4 bases and J by 0 bases. There are 15 residues in the CDR3.

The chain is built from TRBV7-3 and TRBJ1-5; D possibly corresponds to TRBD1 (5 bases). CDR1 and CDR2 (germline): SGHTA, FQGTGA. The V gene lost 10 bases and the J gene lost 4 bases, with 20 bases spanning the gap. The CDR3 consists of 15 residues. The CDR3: CATKKGMGGNQPQHF. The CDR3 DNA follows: TGTGCCACCAAAAAGGGGATGGGGGGAAATCAGCCCCAGCATTTT.

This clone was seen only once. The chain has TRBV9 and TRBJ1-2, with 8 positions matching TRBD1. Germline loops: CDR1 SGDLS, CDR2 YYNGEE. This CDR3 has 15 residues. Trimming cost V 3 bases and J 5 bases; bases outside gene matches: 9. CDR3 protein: CASSGTTTGVYGYTF. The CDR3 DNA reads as TGTGCCAGCAGCGGCACTACGACAGGGGTTTATGGCTACACCTTC.

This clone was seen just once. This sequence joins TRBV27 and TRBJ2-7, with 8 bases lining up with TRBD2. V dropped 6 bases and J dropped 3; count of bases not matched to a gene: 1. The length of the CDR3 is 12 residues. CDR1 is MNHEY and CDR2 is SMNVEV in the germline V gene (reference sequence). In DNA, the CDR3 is TGTGCCAGCAGCAGCGGGAGCTACGAGCAGTACTTC. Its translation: CASSSGSYEQYF.